This TCR beta chain was sequenced in a study of blood T cell repertoires in COVID-19. About the research overall: PBMCs, B-cell-depleted T cells, or T cells provided the cDNA or gDNA that made up the material.

Sequencing was performed with immunoSEQ multiplex PCR; in TCRdb, only in-frame clones are kept and a portion is missing. The sample has 280,000 or so clones, around nine tenths seen once; the top ten hold about 12%. CDR1 SGHTA and CDR2 FQGNSA come from the germline V gene. Trimming shortened V by 5 bases and J by 9 bases, and 17 bases separated the two germline ends. This CDR3 is built from 13 residues. V usage is TRBV7-2 and J usage is TRBJ2-7, with D possibly being TRBD1 (5 bases). The sample comprised peripheral blood. This TCR was recovered from a woman aged 55-69 years with acute or convalescent COVID-19. The CDR3 DNA reads TGTGCCAGCAGCAACGGACATGTGTCGGGGCAGTACTTC. Translated: CASSNGHVSGQYF.